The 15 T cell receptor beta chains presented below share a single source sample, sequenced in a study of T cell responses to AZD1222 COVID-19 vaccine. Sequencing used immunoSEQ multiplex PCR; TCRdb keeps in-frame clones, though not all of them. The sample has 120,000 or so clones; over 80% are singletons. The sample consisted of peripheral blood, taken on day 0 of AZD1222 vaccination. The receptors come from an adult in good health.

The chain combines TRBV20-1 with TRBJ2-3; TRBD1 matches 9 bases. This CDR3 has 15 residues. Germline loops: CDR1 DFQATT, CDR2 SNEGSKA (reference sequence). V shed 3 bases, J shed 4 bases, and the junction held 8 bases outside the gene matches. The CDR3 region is CSASLYTGGADTQYF. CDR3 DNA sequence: TGCAGTGCTAGTCTCTACACAGGGGGCGCAGATACGCAGTATTTT.

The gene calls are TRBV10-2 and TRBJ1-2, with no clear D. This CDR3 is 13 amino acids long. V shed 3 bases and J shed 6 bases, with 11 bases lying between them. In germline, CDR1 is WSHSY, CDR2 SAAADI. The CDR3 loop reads CASSEFSGNGYTF. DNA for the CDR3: TGCGCCAGCAGTGAATTTTCCGGGAATGGCTACACCTTC.

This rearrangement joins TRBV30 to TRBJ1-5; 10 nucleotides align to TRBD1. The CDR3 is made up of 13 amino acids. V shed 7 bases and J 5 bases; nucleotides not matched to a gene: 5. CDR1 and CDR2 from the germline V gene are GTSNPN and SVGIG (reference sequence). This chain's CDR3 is CAYSGQGDQPQHF. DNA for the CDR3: TGTGCCTATTCAGGACAGGGGGATCAGCCCCAGCATTTT.

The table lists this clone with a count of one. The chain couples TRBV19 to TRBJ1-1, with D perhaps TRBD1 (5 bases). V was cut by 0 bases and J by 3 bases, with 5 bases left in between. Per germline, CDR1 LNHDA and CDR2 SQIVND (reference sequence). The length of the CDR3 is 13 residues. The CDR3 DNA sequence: TGTGCCAGTAGTATAGACAGGGACACTGAAGCTTTCTTT. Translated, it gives CASSIDRDTEAFF.

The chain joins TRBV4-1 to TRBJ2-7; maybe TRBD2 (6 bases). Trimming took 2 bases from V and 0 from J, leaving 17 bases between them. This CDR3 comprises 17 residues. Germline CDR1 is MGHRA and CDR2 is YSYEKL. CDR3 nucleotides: TGCGCCAGCAGCCAACCTACGACGGGACTTAGCTCCTACGAGCAGTACTTC. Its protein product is CASSQPTTGLSSYEQYF.

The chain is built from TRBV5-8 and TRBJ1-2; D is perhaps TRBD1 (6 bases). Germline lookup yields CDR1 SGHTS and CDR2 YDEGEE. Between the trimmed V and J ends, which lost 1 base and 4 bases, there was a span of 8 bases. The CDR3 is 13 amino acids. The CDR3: CASSLRGAYGYTF. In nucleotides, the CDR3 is TGTGCCAGCAGCTTGAGGGGGGCCTATGGCTACACCTTC.

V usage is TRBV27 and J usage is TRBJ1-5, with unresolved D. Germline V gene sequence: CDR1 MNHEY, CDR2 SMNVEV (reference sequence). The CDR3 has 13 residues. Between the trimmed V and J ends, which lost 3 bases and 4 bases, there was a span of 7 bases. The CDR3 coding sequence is TGTGCCAGCAGTTTGGGGTGGAATCAGCCCCAGCATTTT. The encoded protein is CASSLGWNQPQHF.

The CDR3 loop is CASSFSGVNSPLHF. CDR3 sequence (DNA): TGTGCCAGCAGCTTCTCAGGGGTAAATTCACCCCTCCACTTT. The J gene is TRBJ1-6, the V gene TRBV11-3; possibly TRBD1 for D (6 bases). The length of the CDR3 is 14 residues. Germline values: CDR1 SGHNT, CDR2 YENEEA. V lost 3 bases, J lost 7 bases, and 10 bases lay in between.

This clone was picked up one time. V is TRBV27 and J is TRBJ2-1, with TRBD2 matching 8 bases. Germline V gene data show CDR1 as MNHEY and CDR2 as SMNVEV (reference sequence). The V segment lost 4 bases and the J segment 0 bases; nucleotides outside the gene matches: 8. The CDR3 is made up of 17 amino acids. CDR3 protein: CASSYGLAGSSYNEQFF. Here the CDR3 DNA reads TGTGCCAGCAGTTATGGGCTAGCGGGTAGCTCCTACAATGAGCAGTTCTTC.

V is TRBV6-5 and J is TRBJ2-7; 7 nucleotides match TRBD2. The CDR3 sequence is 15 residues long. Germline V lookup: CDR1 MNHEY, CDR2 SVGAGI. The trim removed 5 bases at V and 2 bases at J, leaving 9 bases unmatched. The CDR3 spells CASSLSRGGPYEQYF. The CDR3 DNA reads TGTGCCAGCAGTCTTAGTCGCGGGGGTCCCTACGAGCAGTACTTC.

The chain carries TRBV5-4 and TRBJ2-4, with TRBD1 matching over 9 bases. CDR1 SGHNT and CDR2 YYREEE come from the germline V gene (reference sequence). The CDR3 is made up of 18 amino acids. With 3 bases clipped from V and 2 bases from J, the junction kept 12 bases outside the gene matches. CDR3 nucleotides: TGTGCCAGCAGCTCCTTAACCCGACAGGGGGGTTCCAAAAACATTCAGTACTTC. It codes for CASSSLTRQGGSKNIQYF.

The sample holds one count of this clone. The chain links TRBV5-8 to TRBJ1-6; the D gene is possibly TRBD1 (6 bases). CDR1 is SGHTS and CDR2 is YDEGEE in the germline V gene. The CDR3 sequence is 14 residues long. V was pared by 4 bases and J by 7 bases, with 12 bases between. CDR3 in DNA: TGTGCCAGCAGCGCGGACAGAGACAATTCACCCCTCCACTTT. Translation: CASSADRDNSPLHF.

Here the CDR3 reads CASSPVGGRAEAFF. In nucleotides, the CDR3 is TGTGCCAGCAGCCCCGTGGGGGGCCGAGCTGAAGCTTTCTTT. V is TRBV7-9 and J is TRBJ1-1; perhaps TRBD1 as D (6 bases). Between the trimmed V and J ends, which lost 5 bases and 6 bases, there was a span of 16 bases. The CDR3 has 14 amino acids. The germline V gene encodes CDR1 SEHNR and CDR2 FQNEAQ (reference sequence).

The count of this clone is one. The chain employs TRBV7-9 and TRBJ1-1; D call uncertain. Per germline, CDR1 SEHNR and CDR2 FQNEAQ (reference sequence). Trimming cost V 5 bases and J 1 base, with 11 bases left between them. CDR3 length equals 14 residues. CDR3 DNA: TGTGCCAGCAGCACCATGGACGGGAACACTGAAGCTTTCTTT. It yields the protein CASSTMDGNTEAFF. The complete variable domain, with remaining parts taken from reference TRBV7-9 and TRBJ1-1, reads DTGVSQNPRHKITKRGQNVTFRCDPISEHNRLYWYRQTLGQGPEFLTYFQNEAQLEKSRLLSDRFSAERPKGSFSTLEIQRTEQGDSAMYLCASSTMDGNTEAFFGQGTRLTVV.

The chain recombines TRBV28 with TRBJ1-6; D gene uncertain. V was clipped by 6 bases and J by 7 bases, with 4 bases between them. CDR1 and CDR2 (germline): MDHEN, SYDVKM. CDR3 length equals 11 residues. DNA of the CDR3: TGTGCCAGCAGGGGCAATTCACCCCTCCACTTT. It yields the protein CASRGNSPLHF.